This entry describes one TCR beta chain. There are 12 residues in the CDR3. V was trimmed by 2 bases and J by 5 bases, leaving 7 bases between them. Germline-derived CDR1 and CDR2 are MDHEN and SYDVKM. In the authors' methods: Reference gene primer amplification gave nucleated cell count estimates. Clones were sequenced by immunoSEQ multiplex PCR, and TCRdb holds only the in-frame ones, with some missing. V and J calls plus clone size are reproduced from that table; the DNA served to infer D and trimming. The sample yields approximately 220,000 clones, around 85% seen once. The data stem from a study of blood T cell repertoires in COVID-19. Study details: T cells, B-cell-depleted T cells, or PBMCs supplied cDNA or gDNA.

The chain couples TRBV28 to TRBJ2-7; possible D gene TRBD1, 5 bases. This TCR was sampled from a woman older than 75 with acute or convalescent COVID-19. Sample: peripheral blood. The CDR3 region has the DNA TGTGCCAGCAGTTTACTACAGGACGAGCAGTACTTC. Protein sequence: CASSLLQDEQYF.